The T cell receptor beta chain under discussion was sequenced for a study of blood T cell repertoires in COVID-19. Study-wide background: Acute and convalescent COVID-19 samples came from the United States, Italy and Spain. In each case, the material was cDNA or gDNA derived from T cells, B-cell-depleted T cells, or PBMCs.

After removal of 4 bases from V and 5 bases from J, the junction contained 9 bases not matched to a gene. Germline values: CDR1 SGHRS, CDR2 YFSETQ. CDR3 length: 16 amino acids. In the original processing: The assay estimated nucleated cells by amplifying reference gene primers. Profiled with immunoSEQ multiplex PCR; TCRdb holds only in-frame clones, not every one. V and J calls and clone size follow that table, whereas D and trimming were derived from the DNA. Of 100,000 to 150,000 clones in the sample, approximately 88% were seen once. The sample taken for sequencing was peripheral blood. The gene calls are TRBV5-1 and TRBJ1-6; TRBD1 agrees at 7 bases. This receptor was identified in a man between 65 and 85 years old with active COVID-19. The CDR3 coding sequence is TGCGCCAGCAGCCTTAACCGGGACAGCGATAATTCACCCCTCCACTTT. This translates into CASSLNRDSDNSPLHF.